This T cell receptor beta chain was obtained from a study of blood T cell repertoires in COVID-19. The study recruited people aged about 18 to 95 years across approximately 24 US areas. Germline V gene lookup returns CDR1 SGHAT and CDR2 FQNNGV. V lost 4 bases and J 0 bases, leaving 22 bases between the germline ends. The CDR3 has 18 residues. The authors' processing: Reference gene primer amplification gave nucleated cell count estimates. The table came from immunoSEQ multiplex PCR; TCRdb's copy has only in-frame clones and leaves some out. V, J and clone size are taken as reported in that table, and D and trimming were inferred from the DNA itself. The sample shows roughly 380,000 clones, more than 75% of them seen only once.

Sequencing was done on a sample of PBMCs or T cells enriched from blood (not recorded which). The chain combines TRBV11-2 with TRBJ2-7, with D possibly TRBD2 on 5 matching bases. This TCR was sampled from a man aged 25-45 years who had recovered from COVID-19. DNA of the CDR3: TGTGCCAGCAGCTATCTCTCCCCGCGGGCAGCTATCTCCTACGAGCAGTACTTC. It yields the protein CASSYLSPRAAISYEQYF.